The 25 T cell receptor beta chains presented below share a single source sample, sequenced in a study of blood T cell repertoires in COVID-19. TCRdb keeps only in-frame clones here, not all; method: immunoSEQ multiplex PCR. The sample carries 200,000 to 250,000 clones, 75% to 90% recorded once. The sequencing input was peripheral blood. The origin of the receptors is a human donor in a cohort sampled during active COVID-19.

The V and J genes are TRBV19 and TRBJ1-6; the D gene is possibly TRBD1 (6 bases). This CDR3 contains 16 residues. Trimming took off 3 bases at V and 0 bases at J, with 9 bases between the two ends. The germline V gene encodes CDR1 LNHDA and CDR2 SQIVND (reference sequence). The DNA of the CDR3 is TGTGCCAGTAGTATCGGACAGTACTCCTATAATTCACCCCTCCACTTT. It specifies CASSIGQYSYNSPLHF.

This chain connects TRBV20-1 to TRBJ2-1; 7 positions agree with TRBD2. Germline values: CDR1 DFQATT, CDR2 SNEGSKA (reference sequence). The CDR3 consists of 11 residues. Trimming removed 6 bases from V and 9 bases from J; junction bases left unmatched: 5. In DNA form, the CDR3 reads TGCAGTGCCCGGCGGGAGACTGAGCAGTTCTTC. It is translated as CSARRETEQFF.

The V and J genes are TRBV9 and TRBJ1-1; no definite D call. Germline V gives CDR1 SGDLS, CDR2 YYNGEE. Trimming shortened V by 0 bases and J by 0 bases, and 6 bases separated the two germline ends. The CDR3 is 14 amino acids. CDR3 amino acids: CASSVGSMNTEAFF. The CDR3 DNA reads TGTGCCAGCAGCGTAGGCAGTATGAACACTGAAGCTTTCTTT.

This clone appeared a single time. The CDR3 region is CASSLDRHRGEKLFF. For the CDR3, the DNA is TGCGCCAGCAGCTTGGACAGACACAGGGGTGAAAAACTGTTTTTT. The V and J genes are TRBV5-1 and TRBJ1-4; 7 nucleotides match TRBD1. With V trimmed by 0 bases and J by 7 bases, 6 bases remained unmatched. The germline V gene encodes CDR1 SGHRS and CDR2 YFSETQ. CDR3 size: 15 residues.

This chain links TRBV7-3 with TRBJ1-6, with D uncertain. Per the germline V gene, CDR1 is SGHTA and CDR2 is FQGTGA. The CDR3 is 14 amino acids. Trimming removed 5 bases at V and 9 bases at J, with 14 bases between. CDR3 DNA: TGTGCCAGCAGCCTAGTCACGCCGGGTTCACCCCTCCACTTT. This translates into CASSLVTPGSPLHF.

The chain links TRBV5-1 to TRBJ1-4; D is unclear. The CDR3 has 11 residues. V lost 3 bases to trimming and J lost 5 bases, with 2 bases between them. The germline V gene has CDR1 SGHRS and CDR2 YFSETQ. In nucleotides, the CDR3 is TGCGCCAGCAGCTCAAATGAAAAACTGTTTTTT. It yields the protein CASSSNEKLFF.

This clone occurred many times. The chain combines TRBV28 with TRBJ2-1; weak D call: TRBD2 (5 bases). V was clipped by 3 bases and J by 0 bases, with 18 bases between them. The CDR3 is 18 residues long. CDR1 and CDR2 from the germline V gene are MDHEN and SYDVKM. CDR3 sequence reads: CASSFPSGQTSSYNEQFF. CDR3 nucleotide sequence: TGTGCCAGCAGTTTTCCCAGCGGTCAAACAAGCTCCTACAATGAGCAGTTCTTC.

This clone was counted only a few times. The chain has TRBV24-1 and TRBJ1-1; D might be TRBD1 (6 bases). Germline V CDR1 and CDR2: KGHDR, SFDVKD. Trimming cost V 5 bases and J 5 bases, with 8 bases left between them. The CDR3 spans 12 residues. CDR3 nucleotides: TGTGCCACCAGTGGCCAGGGGACTGAAGCTTTCTTT. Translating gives CATSGQGTEAFF.

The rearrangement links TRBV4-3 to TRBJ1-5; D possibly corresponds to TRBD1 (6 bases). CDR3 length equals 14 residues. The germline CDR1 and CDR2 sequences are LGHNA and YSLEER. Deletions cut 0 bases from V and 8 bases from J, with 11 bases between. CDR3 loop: CASSQDRGREPQHF. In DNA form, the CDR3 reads TGCGCCAGCAGCCAAGACAGGGGTAGGGAGCCCCAGCATTTT.

The CDR3 is CASKGDSSGNTIYF. CDR3 in DNA: TGTGCCAGTAAAGGGGACAGCTCTGGAAACACCATATATTTT. The chain recombines TRBV19 with TRBJ1-3, with 7 bases matching TRBD1. Germline V gene sequence: CDR1 LNHDA, CDR2 SQIVND (reference sequence). V dropped 7 bases and J dropped 0; count of bases not matched to a gene: 3. The CDR3 is made up of 14 amino acids. The full variable domain, in which reference TRBV19 and TRBJ1-3 provide the parts outside the CDR3, is DGGITQSPKYLFRKEGQNVTLSCEQNLNHDAMYWYRQDPGQGLRLIYYSQIVNDFQKGDIAEGYSVSREKKESFPLTVTSAQKNPTAFYLCASKGDSSGNTIYFGEGSWLTVV.

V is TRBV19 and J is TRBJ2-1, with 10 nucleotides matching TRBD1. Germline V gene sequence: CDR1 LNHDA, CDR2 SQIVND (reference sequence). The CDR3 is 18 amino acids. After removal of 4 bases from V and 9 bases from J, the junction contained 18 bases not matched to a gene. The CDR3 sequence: CASSKGQGRLAGLVEQFF. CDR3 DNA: TGTGCCAGTAGTAAGGGACAGGGGAGACTAGCAGGATTGGTTGAGCAGTTCTTC. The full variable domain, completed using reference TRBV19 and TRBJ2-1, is DGGITQSPKYLFRKEGQNVTLSCEQNLNHDAMYWYRQDPGQGLRLIYYSQIVNDFQKGDIAEGYSVSREKKESFPLTVTSAQKNPTAFYLCASSKGQGRLAGLVEQFFGPGTRLTVL.

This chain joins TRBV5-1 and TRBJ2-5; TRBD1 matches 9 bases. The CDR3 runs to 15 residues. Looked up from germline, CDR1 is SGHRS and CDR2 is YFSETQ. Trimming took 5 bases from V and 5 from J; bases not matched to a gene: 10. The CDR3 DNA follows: TGCGCCAGCAGGGGGGGACAGGGTCATTGGGAGACCCAGTACTTC. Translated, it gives CASRGGQGHWETQYF.

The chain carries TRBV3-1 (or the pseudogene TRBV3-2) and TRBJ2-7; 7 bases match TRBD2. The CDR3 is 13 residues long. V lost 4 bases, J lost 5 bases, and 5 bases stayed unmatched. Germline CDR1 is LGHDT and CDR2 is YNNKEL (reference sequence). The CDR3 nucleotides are TGTGCCAGCAGCCCCGGGGAGGGAGACGAGCAGTACTTC. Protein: CASSPGEGDEQYF.

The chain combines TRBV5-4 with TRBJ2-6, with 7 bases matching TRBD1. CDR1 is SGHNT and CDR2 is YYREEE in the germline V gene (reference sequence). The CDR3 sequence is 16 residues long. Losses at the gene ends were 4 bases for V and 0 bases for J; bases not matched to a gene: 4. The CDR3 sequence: CASSEGAHSGANVLTF. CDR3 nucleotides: TGTGCCAGCAGCGAGGGGGCCCACTCTGGGGCCAACGTCCTGACTTTC. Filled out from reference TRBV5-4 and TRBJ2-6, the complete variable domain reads ETGVTQSPTHLIKTRGQQVTLRCSSQSGHNTVSWYQQALGQGPQFIFQYYREEENGRGNFPPRFSGLQFPNYSSELNVNALELDDSALYLCASSEGAHSGANVLTFGAGSRLTVL.

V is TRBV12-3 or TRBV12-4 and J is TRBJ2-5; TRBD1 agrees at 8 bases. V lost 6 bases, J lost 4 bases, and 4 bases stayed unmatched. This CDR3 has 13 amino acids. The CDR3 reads CASSPDRGETQYF. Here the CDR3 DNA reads TGTGCCAGCAGCCCCGACAGGGGAGAGACCCAGTACTTC.

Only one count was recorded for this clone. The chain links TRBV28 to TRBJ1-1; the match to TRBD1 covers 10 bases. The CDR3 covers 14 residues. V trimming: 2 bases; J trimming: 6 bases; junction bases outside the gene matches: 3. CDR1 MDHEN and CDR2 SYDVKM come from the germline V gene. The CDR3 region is CASSLLGQGAEAFF. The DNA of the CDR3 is TGTGCCAGCAGTTTACTCGGACAGGGGGCTGAAGCTTTCTTT.

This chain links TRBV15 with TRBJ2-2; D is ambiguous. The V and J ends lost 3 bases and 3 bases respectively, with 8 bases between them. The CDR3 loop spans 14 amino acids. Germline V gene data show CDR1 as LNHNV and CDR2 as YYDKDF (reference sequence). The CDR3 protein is CATSRTDYTGELFF. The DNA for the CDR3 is TGTGCCACCAGCAGGACCGACTACACCGGGGAGCTGTTTTTT.

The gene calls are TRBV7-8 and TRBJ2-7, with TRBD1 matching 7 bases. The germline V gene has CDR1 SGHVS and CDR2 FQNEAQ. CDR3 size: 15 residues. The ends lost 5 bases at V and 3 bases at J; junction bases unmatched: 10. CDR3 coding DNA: TGTGCCAGCAGCGGCAACAGGGGCGCGGACTACGAGCAGTACTTC. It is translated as CASSGNRGADYEQYF.

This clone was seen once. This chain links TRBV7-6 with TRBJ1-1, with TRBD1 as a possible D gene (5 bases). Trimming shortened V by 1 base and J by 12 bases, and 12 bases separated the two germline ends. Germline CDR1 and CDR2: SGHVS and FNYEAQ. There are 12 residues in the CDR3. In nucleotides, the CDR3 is TGTGCCAGCAGCTTAGGTTTAGGGGAACCTTTCTTT. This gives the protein CASSLGLGEPFF. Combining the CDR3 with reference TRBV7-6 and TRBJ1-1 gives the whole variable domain GAGVSQSPRYKVTKRGQDVALRCDPISGHVSLYWYRQALGQGPEFLTYFNYEAQQDKSGLPNDRFSAERPEGSISTLTIQRTEQRDSAMYRCASSLGLGEPFFGQGTRLTVV.

CDR3 bases: TGTGCCAGCAGTTTATTCCGGGACAGGCATCAAGAGACCCAGTACTTC. Translating it yields CASSLFRDRHQETQYF. J is TRBJ2-5 and V is TRBV27; 8 positions match TRBD1. The CDR3 is 16 amino acids. The V and J ends lost 1 base and 2 bases, in that order; junction bases with no gene match: 6. Germline V gene data show CDR1 as MNHEY and CDR2 as SMNVEV (reference sequence).

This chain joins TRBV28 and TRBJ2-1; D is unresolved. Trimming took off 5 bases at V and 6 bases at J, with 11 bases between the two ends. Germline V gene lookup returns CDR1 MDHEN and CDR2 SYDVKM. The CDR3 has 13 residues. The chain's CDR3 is CASSPSPFNEQFF. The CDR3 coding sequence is TGTGCCAGCAGTCCGTCCCCTTTCAATGAGCAGTTCTTC.

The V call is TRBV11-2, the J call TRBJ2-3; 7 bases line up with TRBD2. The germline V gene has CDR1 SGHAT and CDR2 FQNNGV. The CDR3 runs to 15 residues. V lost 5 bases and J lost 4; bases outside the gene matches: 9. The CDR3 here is CASSPGRGLPDTQYF. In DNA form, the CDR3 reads TGTGCCAGCAGCCCGGGGAGGGGTCTCCCAGATACGCAGTATTTT.

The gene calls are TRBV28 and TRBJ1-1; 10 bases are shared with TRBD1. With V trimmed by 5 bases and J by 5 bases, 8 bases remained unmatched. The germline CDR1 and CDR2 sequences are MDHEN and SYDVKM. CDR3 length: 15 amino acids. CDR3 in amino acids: CASSRQGAMRTEAFF. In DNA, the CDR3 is TGTGCCAGCAGTCGACAGGGGGCGATGAGGACTGAAGCTTTCTTT.

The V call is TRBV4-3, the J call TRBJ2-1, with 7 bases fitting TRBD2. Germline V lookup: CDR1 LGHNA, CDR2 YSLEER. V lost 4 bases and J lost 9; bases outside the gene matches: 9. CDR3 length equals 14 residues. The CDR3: CASSRGGEGSEQFF. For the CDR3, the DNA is TGCGCCAGCAGCCGGGGCGGGGAGGGTAGTGAGCAGTTCTTC.

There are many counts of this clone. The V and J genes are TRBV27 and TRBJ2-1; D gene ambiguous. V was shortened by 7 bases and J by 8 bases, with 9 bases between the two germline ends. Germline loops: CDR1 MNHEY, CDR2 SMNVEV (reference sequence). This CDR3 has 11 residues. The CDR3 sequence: CASTSLYEQFF. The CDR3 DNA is TGTGCCAGCACCTCCCTCTATGAGCAGTTCTTC.